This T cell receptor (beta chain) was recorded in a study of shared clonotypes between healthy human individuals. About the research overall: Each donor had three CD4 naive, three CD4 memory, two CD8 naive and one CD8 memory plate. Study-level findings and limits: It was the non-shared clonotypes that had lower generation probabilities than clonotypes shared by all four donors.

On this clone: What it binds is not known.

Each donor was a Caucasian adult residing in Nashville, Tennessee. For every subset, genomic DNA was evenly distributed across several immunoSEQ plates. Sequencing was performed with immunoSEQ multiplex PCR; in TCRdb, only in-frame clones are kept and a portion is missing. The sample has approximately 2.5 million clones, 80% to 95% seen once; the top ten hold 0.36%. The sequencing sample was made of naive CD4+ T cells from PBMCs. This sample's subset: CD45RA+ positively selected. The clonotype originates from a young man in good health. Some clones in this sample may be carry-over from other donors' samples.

The CDR3 here is CASSLAPVNTEAFF. The DNA for the CDR3 is TGTGCCAGCAGCCTAGCACCAGTGAACACTGAAGCTTTCTTT. The V and J genes are TRBV9 and TRBJ1-1; D gene uncertain. Germline-derived CDR1 and CDR2 are SGDLS and YYNGEE. Trimming stripped 4 bases from V and 0 bases from J, with 10 bases between. The CDR3 runs 14 residues.